This T cell receptor beta chain originates from a study of blood T cell repertoires in COVID-19. CDR1 is GTSNPN and CDR2 is SVGIG in the germline V gene (reference sequence). The length of the CDR3 is 13 residues. V lost 4 bases and J lost 2, with 9 bases in between. In the study's own analysis: Reference gene primer amplification gave estimated nucleated cell counts. The protocol was immunoSEQ multiplex PCR, while the TCRdb copy is restricted to in-frame clones and leaves out a portion. V and J calls and clone size are those listed in that table; D and trimming were worked out from the DNA. The table records approximately 290,000 clones, 70% to 90% of them present only once. This clone ranks as medium-sized.

V gene TRBV30 combines with J gene TRBJ1-3, with TRBD1 as a possible D gene (6 bases). Source material: PBMCs or T cells enriched from blood (not recorded which). The clonotype originates from a woman aged 30 to 39 who had recovered from COVID-19. The DNA of the CDR3 is TGTGCCTGGACCAGGGGAACTGGAAACACCATATATTTT. Protein: CAWTRGTGNTIYF.